This entry describes one TCR beta chain. Sequenced by immunoSEQ multiplex PCR; TCRdb stores in-frame clones only, minus some. Found here are 95,000 to 150,000 clones, 75% to 85% of them singletons; the top ten hold roughly 35%. The sample comes from a study of blood T cell repertoires in COVID-19. CDR1 and CDR2 (germline): LNHDA, SQIVND (reference sequence). This CDR3 is built from 14 residues. Trimming took 4 bases from V and 5 from J, leaving 11 bases between them. Specimen: peripheral blood. The chain couples TRBV19 to TRBJ1-4; no clear D gene. The receptor was isolated from a man aged 40-49 years with active or convalescent COVID-19. The CDR3 sequence is CASSNPGLNEKLFF. The DNA for the CDR3 is TGTGCCAGTAGTAACCCCGGGTTGAATGAAAAACTGTTTTTT.